This entry lists 28 T cell receptor beta chains sequenced from one sample in a study of CD8+ T cells in alopecia areata. As to treatment: oral pan-JAK inhibitor, 5-10 mg twice daily. Extraction and reverse transcription of RNA yielded cDNA as the sequencing template. Assay used: immunoSEQ multiplex PCR; TCRdb lists only in-frame clones, some missing. The repertoire holds more than 200,000 clones, with approximately 67% as singletons. The input for sequencing was CD4+ T cells sorted from blood, taken at approximately week 42, from a patient treated with tofacitinib. The receptors here all came from a human donor with alopecia areata.

The CDR3 DNA sequence: TGCGCCAGCAGCCAAGAGGAGGGCGGACAGTTAAGGAGCACCGGGGAGCTGTTTTTT. Translation gives CASSQEEGGQLRSTGELFF. The V call is TRBV4-1, the J call TRBJ2-2; D may correspond to TRBD1 or TRBD2 (6 bases each). V lost 0 bases, J lost 4 bases, and 21 bases lay in between. The CDR3 extends over 19 amino acids. Looked up from germline, CDR1 is MGHRA and CDR2 is YSYEKL.

This clone was detected only a few times. The CDR3 bases are TGCAGCGTTGAACCAGGGGGCAAGGATGGCTACACCTTC. Residues: CSVEPGGKDGYTF. The rearrangement joins TRBV29-1 to TRBJ1-2, with 8 bases matching TRBD1. Germline V gives CDR1 SQVTM, CDR2 ANQGSEA. The CDR3 consists of 13 residues. Germline trimming cut 2 bases from V and 6 bases from J; bases unmatched to any gene: 5.

A single count supports this clone. The chain couples TRBV5-1 to TRBJ1-1, with D possibly matching TRBD1 (6 bases). The CDR3 length is 16 residues. Trimming stripped 6 bases from V and 2 bases from J, with 20 bases between. Germline CDR1 SGHRS, CDR2 YFSETQ. The DNA of the CDR3 is TGCGCCAGCAATCCAGGGGTGGGTGTAGGAAACACTGAAGCTTTCTTT. Translated, it gives CASNPGVGVGNTEAFF. Combining the CDR3 with reference TRBV5-1 and TRBJ1-1 gives the whole variable domain KAGVTQTPRYLIKTRGQQVTLSCSPISGHRSVSWYQQTPGQGLQFLFEYFSETQRNKGNFPGRFSGRQFSNSRSEMNVSTLELGDSALYLCASNPGVGVGNTEAFFGQGTRLTVV.

The chain joins TRBV29-1 to TRBJ1-2; 7 bases agree with TRBD1. Trimming took 3 bases from V and 2 from J; bases not matched to a gene: 3. The germline CDR1 and CDR2 sequences are SQVTM and ANQGSEA. The CDR3 consists of 13 residues. This CDR3 is CSVDGGQNYGYTF. CDR3 sequence (DNA): TGCAGCGTTGATGGGGGACAGAACTATGGCTACACCTTC.

This clone has just a few counts. V usage is TRBV20-1 and J usage is TRBJ1-1; D remains ambiguous. Trimming cost V 2 bases and J 6 bases, with 7 bases left between them. CDR3 length: 11 residues. Germline V gene lookup returns CDR1 DFQATT and CDR2 SNEGSKA (reference sequence). Here the CDR3 reads CSARYAAEAFF. CDR3 DNA: TGCAGTGCTAGATACGCGGCTGAAGCTTTCTTT.

This clone was found once. The rearrangement links TRBV7-2 to TRBJ1-5; TRBD1 matches at 10 bases. Germline V lookup: CDR1 SGHTA, CDR2 FQGNSA. There are 16 residues in the CDR3. J lost 2 bases, V lost 5 bases, and 6 bases had no gene match. DNA for the CDR3: TGTGCCAGCAGCCGACAGGGGGCGGTGGGCAATCAGCCCCAGCATTTT. This translates into CASSRQGAVGNQPQHF.

This sequence joins TRBV7-9 and TRBJ2-7; 8 bases are a match to TRBD1. CDR1 and CDR2 (germline): SEHNR, FQNEAQ (reference sequence). The trim removed 1 base at V and 7 bases at J, leaving 9 bases unmatched. The CDR3 length is 15 residues. CDR3 loop: CASSLVVGQGFEQYF. The CDR3 DNA reads TGTGCCAGCAGCTTAGTTGTAGGACAGGGTTTTGAGCAGTACTTC.

This clone was detected only a few times. CDR3 protein: CASSFTGGVNQPQHF. CDR3 DNA sequence: TGTGCCAGCAGCTTTACAGGGGGCGTGAATCAGCCCCAGCATTTT. This chain links TRBV7-2 with TRBJ1-5; 9 bases are shared with TRBD1. Per the germline V gene, CDR1 is SGHTA and CDR2 is FQGNSA. The ends lost 3 bases at V and 4 bases at J; junction bases unmatched: 4. The CDR3 has 15 amino acids.

The genes are TRBV30 and TRBJ1-2, with 9 bases that match TRBD1. Germline values: CDR1 GTSNPN, CDR2 SVGIG (reference sequence). The CDR3 length is 13 residues. The ends lost 7 bases at V and 7 bases at J; junction bases unmatched: 10. CDR3 amino acids: CAYDGQGRGGYTF. As DNA, the CDR3 is TGTGCCTATGACGGACAGGGGCGAGGTGGCTACACCTTC.

This clone appeared once. J is TRBJ2-7 and V is TRBV7-2, with 9 bases aligning to TRBD1. The ends lost 5 bases at V and 3 bases at J; junction bases unmatched: 5. The CDR3 runs 14 residues. Per the germline V gene, CDR1 is SGHTA and CDR2 is FQGNSA. The CDR3 loop reads CASSQTGGGYEQYF. CDR3 in DNA: TGTGCCAGCAGCCAGACAGGGGGTGGCTACGAGCAGTACTTC.

The chain carries TRBV29-1 and TRBJ1-1; D perhaps matches TRBD1 (6 bases). Between the trimmed V and J ends, which lost 4 bases and 3 bases, there was a span of 12 bases. CDR3 size: 13 residues. Germline V gene lookup returns CDR1 SQVTM and CDR2 ANQGSEA. The CDR3 bases are TGCAGCGTTGCGAAAAGGGGGTACACTGAAGCTTTCTTT. Protein product: CSVAKRGYTEAFF.

This chain connects TRBV6-5 to TRBJ1-2, with D hard to call. This CDR3 comprises 14 residues. V was trimmed by 2 bases and J by 3 bases, leaving 10 bases between them. Germline loops: CDR1 MNHEY, CDR2 SVGAGI. CDR3 in amino acids: CASSYQRTDYGYTF. CDR3 nucleotide sequence: TGTGCCAGCAGTTACCAACGGACGGACTATGGCTACACCTTC.

The genes are TRBV29-1 and TRBJ2-3; D is perhaps TRBD1 (5 bases). The germline gives CDR1 SQVTM, CDR2 ANQGSEA. V was trimmed by 4 bases and J by 2 bases, leaving 10 bases between them. This CDR3 is 13 amino acids long. The CDR3: CSVGGRITDTQYF. Here the CDR3 DNA reads TGCAGCGTTGGGGGCAGAATCACAGATACGCAGTATTTT.

This clone has only one observation. The chain employs TRBV5-1 and TRBJ2-7; TRBD2 matches 12 bases. With V trimmed by 2 bases and J by 1 base, 4 bases remained unmatched. The germline gives CDR1 SGHRS, CDR2 YFSETQ. CDR3 size: 16 residues. The CDR3 is CASSFSSGGVSYEQYF. DNA of the CDR3: TGCGCCAGCAGCTTCTCTAGCGGGGGGGTTTCCTACGAGCAGTACTTC.

This chain joins TRBV19 and TRBJ1-1; D remains ambiguous. V was cut by 5 bases and J by 4 bases, with 11 bases left in between. Germline CDR1 reads LNHDA; CDR2 reads SQIVND (reference sequence). The CDR3 consists of 13 residues. CDR3 sequence: CASSFLAVTEAFF. The CDR3, as DNA: TGTGCCAGTAGTTTTTTAGCAGTCACTGAAGCTTTCTTT.

The V call is TRBV2, the J call TRBJ2-7; D perhaps matches TRBD1 (6 bases). This CDR3 spans 12 amino acids. The germline gives CDR1 SNHLY, CDR2 FYNNEI. V lost 6 bases and J 11 bases, leaving 17 bases between the germline ends. The chain's CDR3 is CASSDPGHLEYF. DNA of the CDR3: TGTGCCAGCAGCGACCCGGGACACTTAGAGTACTTC.

The chain recombines TRBV5-6 with TRBJ2-2; unclear D gene. Germline V lookup: CDR1 SGHDT, CDR2 YYEEEE. The CDR3 has 12 residues. Between the trimmed V and J ends, which lost 2 bases and 8 bases, there was a span of 7 bases. CDR3 sequence reads: CASSLTRGELFF. CDR3 coding DNA: TGTGCCAGCAGCTTAACAAGAGGGGAGCTGTTTTTT.

This clone has a single count. This chain links TRBV29-1 with TRBJ2-2; D unclear. Germline V gene data show CDR1 as SQVTM and CDR2 as ANQGSEA. V was trimmed by 0 bases and J by 6 bases, leaving 8 bases between them. CDR3 length equals 13 residues. CDR3 sequence (DNA): TGCAGCGTTGAAGATGTCAAAGCCGGGGAGCTGTTTTTT. Its protein product is CSVEDVKAGELFF.

The chain is built from TRBV6-5 and TRBJ2-7; D possibly corresponds to TRBD1 (5 bases). CDR3 length: 14 residues. Germline CDR1 reads MNHEY; CDR2 reads SVGAGI. Trimming pared 5 bases from V and 1 base from J, leaving 12 bases between. CDR3 region: CASSLWQGSYEQYF. In nucleotides, the CDR3 is TGTGCCAGCAGTCTGTGGCAGGGATCCTACGAGCAGTACTTC.

This clone showed up just a few times. J is TRBJ2-3 and V is TRBV29-1; a weak D match, TRBD2 (5 bases). The V gene lost 1 base and the J gene lost 7 bases, with 9 bases spanning the gap. This CDR3 contains 12 residues. CDR1 SQVTM and CDR2 ANQGSEA come from the germline V gene. The CDR3 DNA sequence: TGCAGCGTTGAAGGGACTGCCTATACGCAGTATTTT. Translation gives CSVEGTAYTQYF.

With respect to this clone: At the DNA level, this CDR3 is encoded by other sequences in the same sample as well. V usage is TRBV5-1 and J usage is TRBJ2-4; the D is unclear. CDR3 size: 14 residues. V was cut by 0 bases and J by 0 bases, with 4 bases left in between. Germline CDR1 is SGHRS and CDR2 is YFSETQ. The CDR3 spells CASSLDLAKNIQYF. Here the CDR3 DNA reads TGCGCCAGCAGCTTGGACCTAGCCAAAAACATTCAGTACTTC.

This clone has just a few counts. The V call is TRBV7-2, the J call TRBJ1-1; D might be TRBD1 (5 bases). The V and J ends lost 3 bases and 4 bases respectively, with 12 bases between them. The CDR3 sequence is 14 residues long. Germline CDR1 SGHTA, CDR2 FQGNSA. The CDR3 reads CASSLGPGTTEAFF. The CDR3, as DNA: TGTGCCAGCAGCTTGGGCCCAGGGACCACTGAAGCTTTCTTT.

This chain connects TRBV10-3 to TRBJ1-1; TRBD1 might be the D (5 bases). The germline V and J ends were trimmed by 8 bases and 4 bases, with 11 bases remaining between them. The CDR3 runs to 12 residues. CDR1 is ENHRY, CDR2 SYGVKD, per germline. The CDR3 loop reads CAISGSITEAFF. CDR3 sequence (DNA): TGTGCCATCTCAGGGTCTATCACTGAAGCTTTCTTT.

The V gene is TRBV9, the J gene TRBJ2-7; 9 bases line up with TRBD1. This CDR3 has 13 amino acids. Germline V gene lookup returns CDR1 SGDLS and CDR2 YYNGEE. In DNA, the CDR3 is TGTGCTCCTAAGACAGGGGGACCCTACGAGCAGTACTTC. Its translation: CAPKTGGPYEQYF.

This clone has just a few counts. The chain combines TRBV29-1 with TRBJ1-1; D remains unclear. V was trimmed by 4 bases and J by 3 bases, leaving 6 bases between them. Germline CDR1 SQVTM, CDR2 ANQGSEA. CDR3 length: 11 amino acids. In nucleotides, the CDR3 is TGCAGCGTTGGGCTGGACACTGAAGCTTTCTTT. It is translated as CSVGLDTEAFF.

The rearrangement joins TRBV5-1 to TRBJ2-1; 7 nucleotides agree with TRBD2. Trimming cost V 1 base and J 3 bases; bases outside gene matches: 4. The CDR3 runs to 15 residues. CDR1 and CDR2 (germline): SGHRS, YFSETQ. The CDR3 DNA reads as TGCGCCAGCAGCTTGAACCAGCGGGACTACAATGAGCAGTTCTTC. It specifies CASSLNQRDYNEQFF.

The V gene is TRBV5-1, the J gene TRBJ2-5, with 9 bases aligning to TRBD1. This CDR3 contains 14 residues. From germline, CDR1 is SGHRS and CDR2 YFSETQ. V shed 4 bases and J 2 bases; nucleotides not matched to a gene: 3. The CDR3 DNA reads TGCGCCAGCAGCCCGGACAGGGGACAAGAGACCCAGTACTTC. As protein: CASSPDRGQETQYF.

This clone was detected only once. V is TRBV10-3 and J is TRBJ2-7, with TRBD2 matching over 10 bases. The CDR3 length is 14 residues. Per germline, CDR1 ENHRY and CDR2 SYGVKD. Trimming at V came to 5 bases and at J to 3 bases, leaving 4 bases not matched to a gene. The CDR3 nucleotides are TGTGCCATCAGTAGCGGGGGGGTAGTCTACGAGCAGTACTTC. This encodes CAISSGGVVYEQYF.